This TCR beta chain was sequenced for a study of blood T cells in healthy people across ages. This clonotype was recorded at least ten times. This CDR3 is 13 amino acids long. Looked up from germline, CDR1 is SNHLY and CDR2 is FYNNEI. The ends were cut back, 3 bases at V and 3 bases at J, with 6 bases in the middle. PCR was performed a second time for 7 to 11 cycles using a sample-barcoded 5' primer and a J-beta primer mix. Each CDR3 protein is one row after TCRdb ran MiXCR on the 5' RACE reads. The profile shows around 1,500,000 distinct CDR3 sequences, 28% of them singletons. The receptor comes from a woman in her thirties in good health. Sequencing was done on a sample of blood. V and J are TRBV2 and TRBJ2-1; D call uncertain. The CDR3 DNA follows: TGTGCCAGCAGTGATCCGAACTACAATGAGCAGTTCTTC. Encoded protein: CASSDPNYNEQFF.